This is a list of T cell receptor beta chains from one sample in a study of T cells expressing NK-cell markers. Using the 5' RACE reads, TCRdb records one entry per CDR3 protein without DNA. Here the sample table reports some 16,000 distinct CDR3 sequences. The source material was blood T cells: a sorted CD56 or NKG2C T cell subset, CD4+ or CD8+ T cells, or bulk PBMC T cells (not recorded which). These receptors came from a man aged 18-75 years in good health. Each CDR3 is given with its conserved first and last residue.

J: TRBJ2-5
V: TRBV25-1
CDR3: CASSTSLTDQETQYF

J: TRBJ2-1
V: TRBV7-9
CDR3: CASSLALAEYNEQFF

J: TRBJ2-3
V: TRBV12-3/TRBV12-4
CDR3: CASSPGQNTDTQYF

J: TRBJ2-5
V: TRBV6-6
CDR3: CASSYSGETQYF

J: TRBJ2-2
V: TRBV5-6
CDR3: CASSLTRQISTGELFF

J: TRBJ2-1
V: TRBV6-5
CDR3: CASSYGLAGFNEQFF

J: TRBJ1-4
V: TRBV10-3
CDR3: CAISEPGEDEKLFF

J: TRBJ2-1
V: TRBV7-9
CDR3: CASSPPGRGGRNEQFF

J: TRBJ2-5
V: TRBV3-1
CDR3: CASSQYGETQYF

J: TRBJ2-5
V: TRBV7-2
CDR3: CASSFTSGKETQYF

J: TRBJ2-1
V: TRBV5-1
CDR3: CASSPHQRESYEQFF

J: TRBJ1-2
V: TRBV12-3/TRBV12-4
CDR3: CASSYGGTGYTF

J: TRBJ2-1
V: TRBV5-6
CDR3: CASSPGQGDEQFF